The present entry profiles one T cell receptor (beta chain) with its context. The antigen remains unidentified. UMI-labeled 5' RACE TRB cDNA libraries were prepared from the cells. From its re-call of the 5' RACE reads, TCRdb lists each CDR3 protein once, without DNA. The repertoire table contains about 60,000 distinct CDR3 sequences. CDR3 length: 18 residues. CDR1 and CDR2 from the germline V gene are SGHDN and FVKESK. This sample is part of a study of CXCR3-negative and CXCR3-positive naive CD8 T cells. Identification of naive CD8+ T cells rested on CD45RO-CCR7+CD27+CD95- status. Study-wide points: The TRB CDR3s that CXCR3-positive naive cells carried were more hydrophobic than those of CXCR3-negative naive cells. Both naive subsets showed comparably high diversity, and memory CD8+ cells showed much lower diversity.

Specimen: naive CXCR3+ CD8+ T cells from blood. The subset here: CD45RO-CCR7+CD27+CD95- naive CD8+ T cells expressing CXCR3 (TNR3+). The sequence came from a human donor in good health. Some clones in this sample may be carry-over from other donors' samples. The chain couples TRBV14 to TRBJ2-2; there is no DNA to check the TCRdb D call of TRBD2. The CDR3 loop reads CASSPQRAGLVNTGELFF.